The next 2 T cell receptor beta chains were all read from a single sample in a study of cytomegalovirus exposure and HLA in healthy donors. TCRdb's table, derived via immunoSEQ multiplex PCR, lists solely in-frame clones and lacks some. The sample lists hundreds of thousands of clones, about 88% occurring once. The specimen was PBMCs. The source of these receptors is a man between 18 and 29 years old in good health and CMV-seropositive.

V and J are TRBV7-2 and TRBJ2-7; D might be TRBD1 (6 bases). Germline-derived CDR1 and CDR2 are SGHTA and FQGNSA. The V and J ends lost 5 bases and 5 bases respectively, with 13 bases between them. This CDR3 has 13 amino acids. This CDR3 reads CASSRDTIHEQYF. Written as DNA, the CDR3 is TGTGCCAGCAGCCGGGACACGATCCACGAGCAGTACTTC.

This CDR3 reads CASSPPGETGAPYEQYF. For the CDR3, the DNA is TGTGCCAGCAGCCCACCGGGAGAGACAGGGGCACCCTACGAGCAGTACTTC. The chain is built from TRBV7-9 and TRBJ2-7, with 8 positions matching TRBD1. Trimming took 5 bases from V and 2 from J; bases not matched to a gene: 14. CDR1 and CDR2 (germline): SEHNR, FQNEAQ (reference sequence). The CDR3 sequence is 17 residues long.